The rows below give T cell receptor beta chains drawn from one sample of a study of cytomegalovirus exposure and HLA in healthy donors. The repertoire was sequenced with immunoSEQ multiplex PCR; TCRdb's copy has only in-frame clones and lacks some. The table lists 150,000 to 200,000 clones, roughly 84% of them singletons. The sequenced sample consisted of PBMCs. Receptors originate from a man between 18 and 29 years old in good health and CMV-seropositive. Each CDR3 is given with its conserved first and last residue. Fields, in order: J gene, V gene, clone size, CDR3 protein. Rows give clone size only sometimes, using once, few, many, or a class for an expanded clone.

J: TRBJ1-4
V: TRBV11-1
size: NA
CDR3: CASSLGGFDEKLFF

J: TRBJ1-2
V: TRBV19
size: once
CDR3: CASSRDRGPGGYGYTF

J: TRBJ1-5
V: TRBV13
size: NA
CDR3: CAPAGGDQPQHF

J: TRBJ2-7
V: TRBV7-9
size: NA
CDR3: CSSSLREGPGTYEQYF

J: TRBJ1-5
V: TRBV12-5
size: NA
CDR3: CASGFSGFGQPQHF

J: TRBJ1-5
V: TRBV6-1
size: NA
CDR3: CASRTGGGQPQHF

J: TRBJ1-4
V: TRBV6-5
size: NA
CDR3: CASSFWGGSIEKLFF

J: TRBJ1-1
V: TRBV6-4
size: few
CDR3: CASRDTDRGTEAFF

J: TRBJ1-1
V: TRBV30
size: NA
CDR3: CAWRSRGRTEAFF

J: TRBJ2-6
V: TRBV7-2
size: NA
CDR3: CASSLGPISAGANVLTF

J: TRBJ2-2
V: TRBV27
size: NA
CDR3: CASSSVPELLTGELFF

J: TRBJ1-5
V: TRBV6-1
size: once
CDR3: CASSDGRGQPQHF

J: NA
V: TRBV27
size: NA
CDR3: CASSPSPTGGFMHEQYF

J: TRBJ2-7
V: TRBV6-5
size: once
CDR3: CASSARGESYEQYF

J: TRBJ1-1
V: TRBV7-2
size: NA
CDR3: CASSPGNRGTEAFF

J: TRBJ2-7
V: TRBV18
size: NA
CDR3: CASSPGRDSYEQYF

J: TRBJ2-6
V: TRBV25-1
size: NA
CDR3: CASSEPTGGVGANGLTF

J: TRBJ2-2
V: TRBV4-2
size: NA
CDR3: CASSRPDRETGELFF

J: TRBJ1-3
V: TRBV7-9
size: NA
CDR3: CASSLLPGSSGNTIYF

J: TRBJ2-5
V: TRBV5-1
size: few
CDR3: CASSFVLQETQYF

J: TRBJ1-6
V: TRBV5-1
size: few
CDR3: CASRVQGDYNSPLHF

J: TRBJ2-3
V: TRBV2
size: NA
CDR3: CASSERWRLETDTQYF

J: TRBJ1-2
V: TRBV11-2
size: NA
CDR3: CASSLGAFVDYTF

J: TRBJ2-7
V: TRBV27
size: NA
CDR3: CASSDYRGRYEQYF

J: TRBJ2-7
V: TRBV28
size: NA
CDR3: CASSSGQGGEQYF

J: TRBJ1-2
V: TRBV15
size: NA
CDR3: CATSSNRGVNYGYTF

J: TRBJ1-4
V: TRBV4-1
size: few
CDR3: CASSQDLEVNEKLFF

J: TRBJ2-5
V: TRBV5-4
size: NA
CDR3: CASSLSGAGEETQYF

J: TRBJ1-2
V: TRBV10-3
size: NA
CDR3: CAISAQGGQAANYGYTF

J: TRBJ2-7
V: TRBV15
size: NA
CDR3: CATSRATGVAYEQYF

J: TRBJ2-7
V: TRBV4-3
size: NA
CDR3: CASSQDRNGVISYEQYF

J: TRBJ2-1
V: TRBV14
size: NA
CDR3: CASSQEAGNWYNEQFF

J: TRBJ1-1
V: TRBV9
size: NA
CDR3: CASSAGTGGVDTEAFF

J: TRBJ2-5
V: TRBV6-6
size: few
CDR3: CASSYSTSGGETQYF

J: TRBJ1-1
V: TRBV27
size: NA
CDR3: CASRDPGTEAFF

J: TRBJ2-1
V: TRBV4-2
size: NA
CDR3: CASSQLAGGVNEQFF

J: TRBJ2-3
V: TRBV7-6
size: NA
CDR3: CASSLMTEPSPQYF

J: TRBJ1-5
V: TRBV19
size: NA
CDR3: CASSIRVEGHYSNQPQHF

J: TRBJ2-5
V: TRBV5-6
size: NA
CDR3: CASSLGGPQETQYF

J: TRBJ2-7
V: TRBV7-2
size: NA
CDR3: CASSSLTTDTLFEQYF

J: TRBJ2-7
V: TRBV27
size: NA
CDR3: CASSLGMRDSYEQYF

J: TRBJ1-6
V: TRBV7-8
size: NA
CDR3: CASSLVGQADSPLHF